Following are 16 T cell receptor beta chains from one sample sequenced in a study of regulatory T cells in long-lasting Graves disease. Time point indicated: persistent/refractory GD, antithyroid drugs over 5 years with positive TRAb. Isolated PBMC RNA provided the starting material for the TCR library. Libraries of TCR beta came from iRepertoire HTBI primers plus Arm-PCR of CDR3 regions. TCRdb itself ran the multiplex PCR reads through MiXCR, one entry per CDR3 protein. The data contain about 340,000 distinct CDR3 sequences, around 19% of them seen just once; the ten biggest clones take up just under 30%. The sequencing used peripheral blood mononuclear cells (PBMCs), collected when the disease was refractory, from a patient treated with antithyroid drugs. The receptors stem from a female donor with Graves disease.

With respect to this clonotype: This clone may be a read error of a much larger clone one base away. The final CDR3 position lacks the conserved phenylalanine or tryptophan, pointing to a likely read error. The gene calls are TRBV6-1 and TRBJ2-5; 8 nucleotides agree with TRBD1. The CDR3 consists of 16 residues. V gave up 5 bases and J gave up 5 bases; unmatched junction bases: 13. CDR1 is MNHNS and CDR2 is SASEGT in the germline V gene. The CDR3 DNA sequence: TGTGCCAGCAGTACCGTGCAGCAGGGGGCTTTGGAGACCCAGTACTCC. Translation: CASSTVQQGALETQYS.

This clonotype was observed at least ten times. The chain joins TRBV6-5 to TRBJ2-5, with 7 bases aligning to TRBD1. This CDR3 is 13 amino acids long. V lost 2 bases, J lost 10 bases, and 7 bases stayed unmatched. CDR1 and CDR2 from the germline V gene are MNHEY and SVGAGI. The CDR3 DNA sequence: TGTGCCAGCAGTTACGCCTTGTCAGGGGGCCAGTACTTC. Protein: CASSYALSGGQYF.

As for this clonotype: This may be a read error, as it is one base from a much larger clone. The chain uses TRBV7-2 and TRBJ2-7; D may match TRBD1 or TRBD2 (5 bases each). Trimming shortened V by 6 bases and J by 3 bases, and 24 bases separated the two germline ends. Looked up from germline, CDR1 is SGHTA and CDR2 is FQGNSA. This CDR3 comprises 17 residues. DNA of the CDR3: TGTGCCAGCAGTCTCAATTCGGCCGGGGACGCCCACTACGAGCAGTACTTC. Amino acids: CASSLNSAGDAHYEQYF.

This clonotype was recorded many times. CDR3 residues: CASSSNTGELFF. The CDR3 bases are TGTGCCAGCAGCTCCAACACCGGGGAGCTGTTTTTT. The chain combines TRBV7-3 with TRBJ2-2; D unresolved. CDR1 SGHTA and CDR2 FQGTGA come from the germline V gene. CDR3 size: 12 residues. Trimming removed 4 bases at V and 2 bases at J, with 2 bases between.

This clonotype has only a few counts. The chain has TRBV2 and TRBJ2-5; the D gene could be TRBD1 or TRBD2 (5 bases each). This CDR3 spans 14 amino acids. Germline CDR1 reads SNHLY; CDR2 reads FYNNEI. V was shortened by 7 bases and J by 5 bases, with 17 bases between the two germline ends. CDR3 region: CASNKDWGRETQYF. CDR3 nucleotides: TGTGCCAGCAACAAGGACTGGGGCAGGGAGACCCAGTACTTC.

This clonotype occurred many times. The V and J genes are TRBV2 and TRBJ2-4, with a tentative D call TRBD1 (5 bases). V lost 3 bases to trimming and J lost 4 bases, with 10 bases between them. CDR1 is SNHLY and CDR2 is FYNNEI in the germline V gene. The CDR3 runs 14 residues. In DNA, the CDR3 is TGTGCCAGCAGTGAGGGGCAGGGTAAAAACATTCAGTACTTC. This gives the protein CASSEGQGKNIQYF.

The V gene is TRBV4-2, the J gene TRBJ2-4, with 7 bases fitting TRBD2. This CDR3 region has 13 residues. Germline V lookup: CDR1 LGHNA, CDR2 YNFKEQ. V shed 0 bases, J shed 10 bases, and the junction held 3 bases outside the gene matches. For the CDR3, the DNA is TGTGCCAGCAGCCAAGACGGGGAGGGAATTCAGTACTTC. The encoded protein is CASSQDGEGIQYF.

A note on this clonotype: A much larger clone lies a single base off, so this may be a read error. V and J are TRBV3-1 and TRBJ2-2, with D possibly matching TRBD2 (5 bases). Per the germline V gene, CDR1 is LGHDT and CDR2 is YNNKEL (reference sequence). The ends were cut back, 0 bases at V and 3 bases at J, with 8 bases in the middle. The CDR3 extends over 15 amino acids. CDR3 amino acids: CASSQDSGYTGELFF. The CDR3 DNA reads as TGTGCCAGCAGCCAAGATTCGGGGTACACCGGGGAGCTGTTTTTT.

The V call is TRBV14, the J call TRBJ2-2; D unresolved. Trimming stripped 1 base from V and 1 base from J, with 7 bases between. CDR3 length: 15 amino acids. Germline V CDR1 and CDR2: SGHDN, FVKESK. This CDR3 reads CASSQVPGNTGELFF. Written as DNA, the CDR3 is TGTGCCAGCAGCCAAGTCCCAGGGAACACCGGGGAGCTGTTTTTT.

The chain combines TRBV5-1 with TRBJ2-3; the D gene is possibly TRBD2 (5 bases). The CDR3 has 14 amino acids. The germline CDR1 and CDR2 sequences are SGHRS and YFSETQ. The germline V and J ends were trimmed by 6 bases and 4 bases, with 15 bases remaining between them. CDR3 amino acids: CASKLVPPADTQYF. DNA for the CDR3: TGCGCCAGCAAACTAGTCCCCCCTGCAGATACGCAGTATTTT.

At least ten counts were recorded for this clonotype. The CDR3 sequence is CASSETGKETQYF. DNA of the CDR3: TGTGCCAGCAGCGAGACAGGGAAAGAGACCCAGTACTTC. This chain links TRBV7-9 with TRBJ2-5; TRBD1 matches at 7 bases. CDR1 and CDR2 (germline): SEHNR, FQNEAQ (reference sequence). The trim removed 5 bases at V and 3 bases at J, leaving 3 bases unmatched. The CDR3 consists of 13 residues.

This clonotype was counted between two and nine times. Here the CDR3 reads CASSVENRLQETQYF. The CDR3 nucleotides read TGTGCCAGCAGCGTAGAGAACAGACTCCAAGAGACCCAGTACTTC. This chain uses TRBV9 with TRBJ2-5; D uncertain. V lost 0 bases and J lost 1, with 10 bases in between. This CDR3 has 15 amino acids. In germline, CDR1 is SGDLS, CDR2 YYNGEE.

This clonotype was recorded at least ten times. V usage is TRBV7-2 and J usage is TRBJ2-5, with 11 bases aligning to TRBD2. The germline V gene encodes CDR1 SGHTA and CDR2 FQGNSA. The CDR3 runs to 13 residues. J lost 5 bases, V lost 5 bases, and 1 base had no gene match. DNA for the CDR3: TGTGCCAGCAGCACTAGCGGGAGTGAGACCCAGTACTTC. As protein: CASSTSGSETQYF.

This chain uses TRBV19 with TRBJ2-2; no firm D call. CDR1 and CDR2 (germline): LNHDA, SQIVND (reference sequence). CDR3 length: 13 amino acids. The V end lost 6 bases, the J end lost 4 bases, and 9 bases lay between the germline ends. CDR3 sequence reads: CASSLVRTGELFF. The DNA of the CDR3 is TGTGCCAGTAGCCTGGTCCGCACCGGGGAGCTGTTTTTT.

This clonotype was detected only once. The V call is TRBV9, the J call TRBJ1-2; 8 bases align to TRBD1. CDR1 SGDLS and CDR2 YYNGEE come from the germline V gene. This CDR3 has 17 residues. The V gene end was trimmed by 4 bases and the J gene end by 8 bases; junction bases not matched to a gene: 19. The CDR3 DNA reads as TGTGCCAGCAGCTCACGGACAGGGAGTCCTTTACGGAGAGGCTACACCTTC. This codes for CASSSRTGSPLRRGYTF.

This clonotype occurred many times. V is TRBV20-1 and J is TRBJ2-5, with D tentatively TRBD1 (6 bases). Trimming cost V 0 bases and J 0 bases, with 14 bases left between them. CDR1 and CDR2 from the germline V gene are DFQATT and SNEGSKA (reference sequence). The CDR3 totals 16 residues. This chain's CDR3 is CSARDLQGKYQETQYF. The CDR3, as DNA: TGCAGTGCTAGAGATCTCCAGGGGAAGTACCAAGAGACCCAGTACTTC.